One sample yielded the 5 T cell receptor beta chains listed below, sequenced in a study of T and B cells in COVID-19 patients. Blood genomic DNA input for TRB amplification was roughly 220-500 ng. BIOMED2 TRB-A/B primer pools were used in multiplex TRB PCR. TCRdb reanalysed the multiplex PCR reads using MiXCR and keeps one entry per CDR3 protein. The table includes 20,000 to 30,000 distinct CDR3 sequences, approximately 32% detected once. Source material: blood. The receptors originated from a human donor who had recovered from COVID-19.

This clonotype was seen a single time. The V gene is TRBV6-5, the J gene TRBJ2-3; D is ambiguous. This CDR3 has 14 residues. V was clipped by 4 bases and J by 7 bases, with 15 bases between them. Germline V gene sequence: CDR1 MNHEY, CDR2 SVGAGI. The CDR3 protein is CASSSSPVPHTQYF. CDR3 DNA: TGTGCCAGCAGTTCATCCCCGGTCCCGCATACGCAGTATTTT.

The chain uses TRBV18 and TRBJ2-7; 8 bases align to TRBD1. The CDR3 covers 15 residues. Trimming at V came to 2 bases and at J to 4 bases, leaving 7 bases not matched to a gene. The germline V gene encodes CDR1 KGHSH and CDR2 LQKENI. The CDR3 loop is CASSPGQGAVYEQYF. In DNA form, the CDR3 reads TGTGCCAGCTCACCAGGGCAGGGGGCGGTGTACGAGCAGTACTTC. The full variable domain, completed using reference TRBV18 and TRBJ2-7, is NAGVMQNPRHLVRRRGQEARLRCSPMKGHSHVYWYRQLPEEGLKFMVYLQKENIIDESGMPKERFSAEFPKEGPSILRIQQVVRGDSAAYFCASSPGQGAVYEQYFGPGTRLTVT.

The chain recombines TRBV18 with TRBJ2-5; D is undetermined. Trimming left V 2 bases short and J 3 bases short, with 7 bases between. Germline assignment: CDR1 KGHSH and CDR2 LQKENI. The CDR3 is 13 residues long. The CDR3 coding sequence is TGTGCCAGCTCACCAAGGATGAAAGAGACCCAGTACTTC. It encodes CASSPRMKETQYF.

The sample holds a few counts of this clonotype. The chain has TRBV20-1 and TRBJ2-7; TRBD1 is a possible D gene (6 bases). CDR1 DFQATT and CDR2 SNEGSKA come from the germline V gene (reference sequence). The CDR3 is made up of 11 amino acids. V was trimmed by 5 bases and J by 4 bases, leaving 9 bases between them. Written as DNA, the CDR3 is TGCAGTGCTGGTAGGGGGTACGAGCAGTACTTC. This gives the protein CSAGRGYEQYF.

The chain joins TRBV14 to TRBJ2-5, with TRBD1 matching 8 bases. Germline values: CDR1 SGHDN, CDR2 FVKESK. Unmatched junction bases numbered 6, after V lost 11 bases and J lost 4 bases. The CDR3 extends over 12 amino acids. DNA of the CDR3: TGTGCCTATGGACAGGGCGGAGAGACCCAGTACTTC. Residues: CAYGQGGETQYF.